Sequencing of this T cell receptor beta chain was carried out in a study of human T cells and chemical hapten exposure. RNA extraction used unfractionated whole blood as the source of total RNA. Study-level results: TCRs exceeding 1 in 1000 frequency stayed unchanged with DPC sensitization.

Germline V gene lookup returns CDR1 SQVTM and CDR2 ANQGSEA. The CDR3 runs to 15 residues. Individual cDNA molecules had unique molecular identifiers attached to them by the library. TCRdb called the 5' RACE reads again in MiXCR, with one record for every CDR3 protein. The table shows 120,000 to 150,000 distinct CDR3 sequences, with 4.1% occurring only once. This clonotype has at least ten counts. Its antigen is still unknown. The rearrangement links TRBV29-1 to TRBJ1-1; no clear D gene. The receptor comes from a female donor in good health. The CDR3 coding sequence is TGCCCCCAGGATGGGGAGGGCGGCGTGGGCACTGAAGCTTTCTTT. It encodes CPQDGEGGVGTEAFF.